These 20 T cell receptor beta chains were all obtained from the same sample, sequenced in a study of shared clonotypes between healthy human individuals. Assay used: immunoSEQ multiplex PCR; TCRdb lists only in-frame clones, some missing. The sample shows around 2,000,000 clones, more than 85% of them seen only once. Naive-designated CD8 cells lacked CD45RO, were positively enriched for CCR7, and omitted terminally differentiated effector memory CD45RA+ cells. Sequencing was carried out using naive CD8+ T cells from PBMCs. The receptor set was obtained from a man younger than 30 in good health. Some clones in this sample may be carry-over from other donors' samples.

The chain combines TRBV14 with TRBJ1-1; D unclear. The CDR3 runs to 12 residues. Between the trimmed V and J ends, which lost 0 bases and 6 bases, there was a span of 5 bases. CDR1 is SGHDN and CDR2 is FVKESK in the germline V gene. CDR3 coding DNA: TGTGCCAGCAGCCAAGAGGAGGCTGAAGCTTTCTTT. Translating it yields CASSQEEAEAFF.

The gene calls are TRBV5-6 and TRBJ2-6; 7 positions match TRBD1. Germline V lookup: CDR1 SGHDT, CDR2 YYEEEE. Trimming at V came to 3 bases and at J to 0 bases, leaving 6 bases not matched to a gene. The CDR3 is 17 residues long. CDR3 region: CASSWDSLFSGANVLTF. CDR3 DNA: TGTGCCAGCAGCTGGGACAGCCTATTCTCTGGGGCCAACGTCCTGACTTTC.

The chain joins TRBV4-2 to TRBJ1-1; the D is unclear. V lost 4 bases to trimming and J lost 0 bases, with 12 bases between them. The germline gives CDR1 LGHNA, CDR2 YNFKEQ. The CDR3 sequence is 15 residues long. DNA for the CDR3: TGTGCCAGCAGCCGTCTAGAGGGATTGAACACTGAAGCTTTCTTT. Protein: CASSRLEGLNTEAFF.

This chain uses TRBV6-1 with TRBJ1-1; a possible D gene is TRBD1 (5 bases). V lost 3 bases, J lost 1 base, and 9 bases lay in between. CDR1 and CDR2 from the germline V gene are MNHNS and SASEGT. CDR3 length: 14 residues. The CDR3 DNA is TGTGCCAGCAGTGATCGGGGGAGGAACACTGAAGCTTTCTTT. Protein product: CASSDRGRNTEAFF.

In regard to this clone: Different DNA sequences within this sample yield the same CDR3. The chain recombines TRBV9 with TRBJ2-7; maybe TRBD2 (6 bases). Germline values: CDR1 SGDLS, CDR2 YYNGEE. V lost 0 bases, J lost 0 bases, and 10 bases lay in between. The CDR3 loop spans 15 amino acids. The CDR3 region has the DNA TGTGCCAGCAGCGTAGGGGCGGGGAACTCCTACGAGCAGTACTTC. This gives the protein CASSVGAGNSYEQYF.

The chain uses TRBV30 and TRBJ2-5; a weak D match, TRBD1 (7 bases). The CDR3 runs to 13 residues. CDR1 is GTSNPN, CDR2 SVGIG, per germline (reference sequence). DNA of the CDR3: TGTGCGGAGGGGCGGGACAGCGAAGAGACCCAGTACTTC. Its protein product is CAEGRDSEETQYF.

The chain couples TRBV7-2 to TRBJ1-2; D remains unclear. Looked up from germline, CDR1 is SGHTA and CDR2 is FQGNSA. The CDR3 is made up of 13 amino acids. Trimming took 1 base from V and 7 from J, leaving 10 bases between them. CDR3 protein: CASSLDGHFGYTF. The CDR3 DNA reads TGTGCCAGCAGCTTAGACGGCCACTTTGGCTACACCTTC.

Here the CDR3 reads CASSLRLARDEQFF. The CDR3 DNA sequence: TGTGCCAGCAGCTTACGACTAGCTAGGGATGAGCAGTTCTTC. This sequence joins TRBV7-9 and TRBJ2-1; 7 bases match TRBD2. CDR3 length equals 14 residues. V gave up 2 bases and J gave up 8 bases; unmatched junction bases: 6. In germline, CDR1 is SEHNR, CDR2 FQNEAQ (reference sequence).

As DNA, the CDR3 is TGTGCCAGCAGCTTCCAAAAATTAAAGGGGATCGTCTACGAGCAGTACTTC. Encoded protein: CASSFQKLKGIVYEQYF. The chain links TRBV7-2 to TRBJ2-7; D is possibly TRBD1 (5 bases). Trimming took off 3 bases at V and 3 bases at J, with 21 bases between the two ends. The germline gives CDR1 SGHTA, CDR2 FQGNSA. The CDR3 is 17 amino acids. The entire variable domain, with the rest obtained from reference TRBV7-2 and TRBJ2-7, is as follows: GAGVSQSPSNKVTEKGKDVELRCDPISGHTALYWYRQSLGQGLEFLIYFQGNSAPDKSGLPSDRFSAERTGGSVSTLTIQRTQQEDSAVYLCASSFQKLKGIVYEQYFGPGTRLTVT.

The J gene is TRBJ1-2, the V gene TRBV7-8, with 10 bases identical to TRBD1. CDR1 SGHVS and CDR2 FQNEAQ come from the germline V gene. V lost 6 bases and J lost 2; bases outside the gene matches: 12. This CDR3 has 17 amino acids. In DNA, the CDR3 is TGTGCCAGCAGGCCCGGGACAGGGGTCCGGCGAAACTATGGCTACACCTTC. It is translated as CASRPGTGVRRNYGYTF. Using reference TRBV7-8 and TRBJ1-2 for the parts outside the CDR3, the full variable domain is GAGVSQSPRYKVAKRGQDVALRCDPISGHVSLFWYQQALGQGPEFLTYFQNEAQLDKSGLPSDRFFAERPEGSVSTLKIQRTQQEDSAVYLCASRPGTGVRRNYGYTFGSGTRLTVV.

The count of this clone is one. This chain connects TRBV4-3 to TRBJ2-7; D remains ambiguous. Germline V gene sequence: CDR1 LGHNA, CDR2 YSLEER. V shed 1 base and J shed 1 base, with 17 bases lying between them. The CDR3 is 17 amino acids. CDR3 sequence reads: CASSQVYVRTASYEQYF. The CDR3 coding sequence is TGCGCCAGCAGCCAAGTTTACGTGAGGACGGCATCCTACGAGCAGTACTTC.

This chain uses TRBV28 with TRBJ1-4; D is unresolved. Trimming left V 5 bases short and J 2 bases short, with 12 bases between. Germline loops: CDR1 MDHEN, CDR2 SYDVKM. The CDR3 has 15 amino acids. The CDR3 sequence: CASSTYRRTNEKLFF. The CDR3 DNA is TGTGCCAGCAGTACCTATCGCAGGACTAATGAAAAACTGTTTTTT.

In this sample, this clone turned up a few times. The junction and the germline gene differ at one end; a read error may be behind it. The V gene is TRBV19, the J gene TRBJ1-5; D gene unclear. Germline V gives CDR1 LNHDA, CDR2 SQIVND (reference sequence). CDR3 length: 11 residues. The CDR3 region has the DNA TGTGCCAGTGAGGCTCCCTCCTCCCTCAATTTT. Encoded protein: CASEAPSSLNF. The variable domain in full, with the rest retrieved from reference TRBV19 and TRBJ1-5, is DGGITQSPKYLFRKEGQNVTLSCEQNLNHDAMYWYRQDPGQGLRLIYYSQIVNDFQKGDIAEGYSVSREKKESFPLTVTSAQKNPTAFYLCASEAPSSLNFGDGTRLSIL.

The V and J genes are TRBV9 and TRBJ2-3, with a possible D match to TRBD1 (5 bases). The CDR3 is 14 amino acids. Germline V lookup: CDR1 SGDLS, CDR2 YYNGEE. The germline V and J ends were trimmed by 0 bases and 3 bases, with 8 bases remaining between them. DNA of the CDR3: TGTGCCAGCAGCGTAGGCAAGGGGACAGATACGCAGTATTTT. It codes for CASSVGKGTDTQYF.

Comment on this clone: The same CDR3 can be traced to other DNA sequences in this sample. The chain is built from TRBV27 and TRBJ2-7, with 7 bases aligning to TRBD2. Trimming took 3 bases from V and 2 from J; bases not matched to a gene: 4. This CDR3 contains 14 residues. CDR1 is MNHEY and CDR2 is SMNVEV in the germline V gene (reference sequence). The DNA of the CDR3 is TGTGCCAGCAGTTTTGGGCGGGGGACCTACGAGCAGTACTTC. Protein: CASSFGRGTYEQYF.

The gene calls are TRBV7-2 and TRBJ2-1, with TRBD2 identical over 12 bases. After removal of 4 bases from V and 8 bases from J, the junction contained 9 bases not matched to a gene. The CDR3 has 16 residues. Germline loops: CDR1 SGHTA, CDR2 FQGNSA. The CDR3 DNA follows: TGTGCCAGCAGCTCGAGACTAGCGGGAGCTTTGTATGAGCAGTTCTTC. Translating gives CASSSRLAGALYEQFF.

This clone was seen more than once but under ten times. The same CDR3 is also encoded by other DNA sequences in this sample. V and J are TRBV11-1 and TRBJ1-1; D is unclear. Germline CDR1 SGHAT, CDR2 FQDESV (reference sequence). The CDR3 covers 13 residues. Trimming removed 3 bases at V and 2 bases at J, with 7 bases between. CDR3 nucleotide sequence: TGTGCCAGCAGCTTGGGCGGTAACACTGAAGCTTTCTTT. Protein product: CASSLGGNTEAFF.

This rearrangement joins TRBV7-8 to TRBJ2-3; D remains ambiguous. The V end lost 4 bases, the J end lost 2 bases, and 4 bases lay between the germline ends. Germline V gene sequence: CDR1 SGHVS, CDR2 FQNEAQ. The CDR3 spans 12 residues. The CDR3 loop is CASSSFTDTQYF. The CDR3 DNA reads as TGTGCCAGCAGCTCGTTCACAGATACGCAGTATTTT.

The V call is TRBV27, the J call TRBJ1-5, with D hard to call. Germline values: CDR1 MNHEY, CDR2 SMNVEV (reference sequence). The CDR3 has 15 residues. V lost 6 bases and J 0 bases, leaving 12 bases between the germline ends. In DNA form, the CDR3 reads TGTGCCAGCAGCCGCGGCGGAAATAGCAATCAGCCCCAGCATTTT. Translating gives CASSRGGNSNQPQHF.

This clone showed up just once. The genes are TRBV29-1 and TRBJ2-2, with 7 bases aligning to TRBD1. J gave up 0 bases and V 6 bases, and 7 bases lay outside the gene matches. Germline V gene sequence: CDR1 SQVTM, CDR2 ANQGSEA. The CDR3 has 15 residues. This chain's CDR3 is CSVGGQVANTGELFF. CDR3 nucleotides: TGCAGCGTCGGAGGACAGGTGGCGAACACCGGGGAGCTGTTTTTT.